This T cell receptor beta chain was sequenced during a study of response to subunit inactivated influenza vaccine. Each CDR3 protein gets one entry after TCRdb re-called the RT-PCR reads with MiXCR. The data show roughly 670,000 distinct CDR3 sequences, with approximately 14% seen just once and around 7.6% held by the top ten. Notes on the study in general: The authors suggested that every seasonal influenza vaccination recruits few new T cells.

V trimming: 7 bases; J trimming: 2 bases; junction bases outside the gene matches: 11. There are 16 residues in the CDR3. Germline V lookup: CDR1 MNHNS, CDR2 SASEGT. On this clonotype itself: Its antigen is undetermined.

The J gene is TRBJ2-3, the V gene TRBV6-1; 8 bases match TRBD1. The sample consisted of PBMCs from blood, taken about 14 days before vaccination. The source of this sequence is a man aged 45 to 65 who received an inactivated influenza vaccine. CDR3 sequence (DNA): TGTGCCAGCACCAACACCGGACAGGGCGACACAGATACGCAGTATTTT. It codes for CASTNTGQGDTDTQYF.